This TCR beta chain was found in a study of T cells in Graves' hyperthyroidism and ophthalmopathy. In its sample, this clonotype was seen many times. Its cognate antigen is unknown. The investigators amplified TCR beta CDR3 regions from RNA transcripts. When the TCR CDR3 underwent first-round RT-PCR, the HTBI primer set was used. TCRdb analysed the multiplex PCR reads with MiXCR anew, one entry per CDR3 protein. The sample lists 80,000 to 100,000 distinct CDR3 sequences; roughly 40% were seen once. The CDR3 extends over 13 amino acids. The V gene end was trimmed by 6 bases and the J gene end by 5 bases; junction bases not matched to a gene: 9. Germline-derived CDR1 and CDR2 are DFQATT and SNEGSKA (reference sequence). Findings and caveats of the study: Blood also carried most thyroid clonotypes expanded above 0.001.

Newly diagnosed hyperthyroidism patients aged 18 to 65 years had disease lasting under 2 months. Lactation, pregnancy, other autoimmune disease or uncontrolled infection led to exclusion of patients. The clonotype was recovered from a woman between 25 and 40 years old with Graves' hyperthyroidism. This chain joins TRBV20-1 and TRBJ1-1; 7 positions agree with TRBD1. Specimen: peripheral blood or thyroid tissue (not recorded which). CDR3 amino acids: CSALVGGRTEAFF. The CDR3 bases are TGCAGTGCCCTCGTAGGGGGCCGTACTGAAGCTTTCTTT.